Shown below are 17 T cell receptor beta chains from a single sample sequenced in a study of neurological immune-mediated disorders. TCRdb reprocessed the 5' RACE reads via MiXCR and lists one record per CDR3 protein. The sample yields 20,000 to 30,000 distinct CDR3 sequences, about an eighth seen once. Source material: PBMCs. The receptors were sampled from a woman in her thirties or forties with HTLV-1-associated myelopathy (HAM/TSP).

This clonotype was picked up many times. The chain couples TRBV6-5 to TRBJ1-2; no firm D call. Germline V gene lookup returns CDR1 MNHEY and CDR2 SVGAGI. V lost 2 bases and J 3 bases, leaving 7 bases between the germline ends. The CDR3 runs 13 residues. The CDR3 DNA follows: TGTGCCAGCAGTTACGGTCCCCACTATGGCTACACCTTC. It yields the protein CASSYGPHYGYTF.

This clonotype was counted many times. CDR3 in DNA: TGTGCCACCAGTGATCCAGGGACAGTAGCCGACAATGAGCAGTTCTTC. Protein: CATSDPGTVADNEQFF. The chain carries TRBV24-1 and TRBJ2-1; 7 bases line up with TRBD1. CDR3 size: 16 residues. After removal of 3 bases from V and 5 bases from J, the junction contained 9 bases not matched to a gene. From germline, CDR1 is KGHDR and CDR2 SFDVKD.

There are many counts of this clonotype. The rearrangement uses TRBV7-8 and TRBJ2-2; 9 bases map to TRBD2. V shed 2 bases, J shed 4 bases, and the junction held 2 bases outside the gene matches. CDR3 size: 15 residues. Germline assignment: CDR1 SGHVS and CDR2 FQNEAQ. The CDR3 region has the DNA TGTGCCAGCAGCTTACTGACTAGCGGCACCGGGGAGCTGTTTTTT. This codes for CASSLLTSGTGELFF. Looking up the rest from reference TRBV7-8 and TRBJ2-2 gives the full variable domain: GAGVSQSPRYKVAKRGQDVALRCDPISGHVSLFWYQQALGQGPEFLTYFQNEAQLDKSGLPSDRFFAERPEGSVSTLKIQRTQQEDSAVYLCASSLLTSGTGELFFGEGSRLTVL.

The chain joins TRBV10-3 to TRBJ2-3, with TRBD2 matching 8 bases. CDR1 and CDR2 from the germline V gene are ENHRY and SYGVKD. This CDR3 has 15 amino acids. The V segment lost 8 bases and the J segment 7 bases; nucleotides outside the gene matches: 14. The CDR3 nucleotides read TGTGCCATCGGGGCGGGGGGCACTGCCAGAAATACGCAGTATTTT. Translating gives CAIGAGGTARNTQYF.

The sample holds a few counts of this clonotype. V and J are TRBV28 and TRBJ2-7; D unclear. The CDR3 consists of 12 residues. V lost 11 bases and J 0 bases, leaving 11 bases between the germline ends. Germline V gene sequence: CDR1 MDHEN, CDR2 SYDVKM. As DNA, the CDR3 is TGTGCCGTGGCTAAGAACTCCTACGAGCAGTACTTC. It is translated as CAVAKNSYEQYF.

This clonotype occurred many times. The chain combines TRBV3-1 with TRBJ1-5; D is uncertain. The ends were cut back, 0 bases at V and 0 bases at J, with 9 bases in the middle. Looked up from germline, CDR1 is LGHDT and CDR2 is YNNKEL (reference sequence). This CDR3 spans 16 amino acids. CDR3 nucleotide sequence: TGTGCCAGCAGCCAAGAACCCCTTGGTAGCAATCAGCCCCAGCATTTT. Residues: CASSQEPLGSNQPQHF.

The chain uses TRBV7-2 and TRBJ2-7, with D unclear. In germline, CDR1 is SGHTA, CDR2 FQGNSA. V lost 5 bases and J lost 4, with 9 bases in between. The CDR3 is made up of 12 amino acids. CDR3 DNA: TGTGCCAGCAGCCTTTTCTGGTACGAGCAGTACTTC. Its protein is CASSLFWYEQYF.

In its sample, this clonotype was seen many times. The chain uses TRBV9 and TRBJ2-2, with 8 bases aligning to TRBD2. This CDR3 spans 15 amino acids. Germline trimming cut 0 bases from V and 4 bases from J; bases unmatched to any gene: 2. CDR1 and CDR2 (germline): SGDLS, YYNGEE. The chain's CDR3 is CASSVAGGPTGELFF. Here the CDR3 DNA reads TGTGCCAGCAGCGTAGCGGGGGGGCCCACCGGGGAGCTGTTTTTT.

Written as DNA, the CDR3 is TGTGCCAGCAGCCAAACAGGGGGCATCTATGGCTACACCTTC. The encoded protein is CASSQTGGIYGYTF. This sequence joins TRBV12-3 or TRBV12-4 and TRBJ1-2, with TRBD1 matching 9 bases. The trim removed 6 bases at V and 4 bases at J, leaving 6 bases unmatched. The CDR3 is 14 residues long.

This clonotype was seen repeatedly, ten times or more. Here the CDR3 DNA reads TGTGCCATCAGTGGTCCGGGGAGCTTACAATGGGAGCAGTTCTTC. Its translation is CAISGPGSLQWEQFF. J is TRBJ2-1 and V is TRBV10-3, with D possibly TRBD2 on 5 matching bases. V gave up 4 bases and J gave up 10 bases, with 20 bases separating them. CDR1 and CDR2 from the germline V gene are ENHRY and SYGVKD. This CDR3 is built from 15 residues.

This clonotype was recorded many times. The rearrangement uses TRBV4-2 and TRBJ2-2, with D possibly TRBD2 on 6 matching bases. Germline lookup yields CDR1 LGHNA and CDR2 YNFKEQ. This CDR3 spans 16 amino acids. V lost 4 bases, J lost 6 bases, and 18 bases lay in between. The CDR3 sequence is CASSPNSRGGAGELFF. CDR3 DNA sequence: TGTGCCAGCAGCCCTAACTCGAGGGGAGGAGCCGGGGAGCTGTTTTTT.

This clonotype came up many times. The V gene is TRBV5-1, the J gene TRBJ2-7; 7 bases agree with TRBD2. J gave up 7 bases and V 8 bases, and 3 bases lay outside the gene matches. Germline CDR1 reads SGHRS; CDR2 reads YFSETQ. There are 10 residues in the CDR3. The CDR3 coding sequence is TGCGCCAGAAAGGGAGGGGAGCAGTACGTC. Its protein product is CARKGGEQYV.

This clonotype was detected ten times or more. The rearrangement links TRBV5-6 to TRBJ2-2, with D perhaps assigned TRBD1 or TRBD2 (6 bases each). V was pared by 8 bases and J by 0 bases, with 14 bases between. This CDR3 has 15 amino acids. CDR1 is SGHDT, CDR2 YYEEEE, per germline. The CDR3 DNA sequence: TGTGCCAGTATGCCGCGGGACACGAACACCGGGGAGCTGTTTTTT. Its translation: CASMPRDTNTGELFF.

This clonotype is deemed medium-sized. The chain combines TRBV5-1 with TRBJ2-6; 7 bases agree with TRBD1. CDR1 SGHRS and CDR2 YFSETQ come from the germline V gene. The CDR3 extends over 18 amino acids. The junction had 11 bases not matched to a gene; V was cut back by 4 bases and J by 1 base. CDR3 protein: CASSTTGTALSGANVLTF. In nucleotides, the CDR3 is TGCGCCAGCAGCACTACCGGGACAGCCTTGTCTGGGGCCAACGTCCTGACTTTC.

This clonotype was detected many times. This chain joins TRBV7-3 and TRBJ2-3; 8 nucleotides agree with TRBD1. The trim removed 5 bases at V and 4 bases at J, leaving 5 bases unmatched. CDR1 and CDR2 from the germline V gene are SGHTA and FQGTGA. The CDR3 is 14 residues long. In DNA, the CDR3 is TGTGCCAGCAGCCCGGACAGGGTGCCAGATACGCAGTATTTT. This encodes CASSPDRVPDTQYF.

V and J are TRBV5-1 and TRBJ2-1; the D call may be TRBD1 or TRBD2 (7 bases each). Germline V CDR1 and CDR2: SGHRS, YFSETQ. The CDR3 extends over 15 amino acids. With 0 bases removed from V and 4 bases from J, the gap between germline ends came to 11 bases. The CDR3 here is CASSLAGGGYNEQFF. In nucleotides, the CDR3 is TGCGCCAGCAGCTTGGCAGGGGGGGGTTACAATGAGCAGTTCTTC.

This clonotype has at least ten counts. The chain recombines TRBV20-1 with TRBJ1-1; TRBD1 might be the D (5 bases). With 4 bases removed from V and 1 base from J, the gap between germline ends came to 13 bases. This CDR3 is built from 14 residues. From germline, CDR1 is DFQATT and CDR2 SNEGSKA (reference sequence). The CDR3 coding sequence is TGCAGTGCTATAACCGGGACTAAGAACACTGAAGCTTTCTTT. Translating gives CSAITGTKNTEAFF.